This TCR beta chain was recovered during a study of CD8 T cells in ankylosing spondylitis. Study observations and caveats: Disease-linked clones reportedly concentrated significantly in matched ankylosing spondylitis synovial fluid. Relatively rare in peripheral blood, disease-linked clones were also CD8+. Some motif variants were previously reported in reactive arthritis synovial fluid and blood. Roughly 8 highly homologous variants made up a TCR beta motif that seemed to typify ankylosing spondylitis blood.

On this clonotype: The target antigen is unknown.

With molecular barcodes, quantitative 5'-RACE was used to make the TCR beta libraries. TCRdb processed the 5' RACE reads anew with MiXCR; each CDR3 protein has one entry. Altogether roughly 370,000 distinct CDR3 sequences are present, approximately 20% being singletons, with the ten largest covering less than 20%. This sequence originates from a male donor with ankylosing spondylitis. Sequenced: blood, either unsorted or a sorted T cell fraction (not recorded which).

The CDR3: CASSQVAAAYEQYF. In DNA, the CDR3 is TGTGCCAGCAGCCAAGTAGCAGCAGCCTACGAGCAGTACTTC. The V gene is TRBV3-1, the J gene TRBJ2-7; D is uncertain. The V gene lost 1 base and the J gene lost 2 bases, with 9 bases spanning the gap. CDR1 is LGHDT, CDR2 YNNKEL, per germline (reference sequence). This CDR3 is 14 amino acids long.